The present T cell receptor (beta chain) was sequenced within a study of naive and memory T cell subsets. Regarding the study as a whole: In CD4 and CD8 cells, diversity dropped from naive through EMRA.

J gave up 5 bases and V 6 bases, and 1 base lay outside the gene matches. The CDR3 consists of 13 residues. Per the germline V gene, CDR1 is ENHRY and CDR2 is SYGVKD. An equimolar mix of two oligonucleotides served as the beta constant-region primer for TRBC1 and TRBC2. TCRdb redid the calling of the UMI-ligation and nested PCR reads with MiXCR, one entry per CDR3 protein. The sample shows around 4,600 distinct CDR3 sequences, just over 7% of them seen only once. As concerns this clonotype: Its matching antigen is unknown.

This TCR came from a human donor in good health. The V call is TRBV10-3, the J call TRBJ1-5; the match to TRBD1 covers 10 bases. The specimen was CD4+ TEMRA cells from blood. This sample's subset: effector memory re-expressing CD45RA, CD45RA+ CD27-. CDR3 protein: CAIRDRGDQPQHF. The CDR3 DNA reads TGTGCCATCAGGGACAGGGGGGATCAGCCCCAGCATTTT.